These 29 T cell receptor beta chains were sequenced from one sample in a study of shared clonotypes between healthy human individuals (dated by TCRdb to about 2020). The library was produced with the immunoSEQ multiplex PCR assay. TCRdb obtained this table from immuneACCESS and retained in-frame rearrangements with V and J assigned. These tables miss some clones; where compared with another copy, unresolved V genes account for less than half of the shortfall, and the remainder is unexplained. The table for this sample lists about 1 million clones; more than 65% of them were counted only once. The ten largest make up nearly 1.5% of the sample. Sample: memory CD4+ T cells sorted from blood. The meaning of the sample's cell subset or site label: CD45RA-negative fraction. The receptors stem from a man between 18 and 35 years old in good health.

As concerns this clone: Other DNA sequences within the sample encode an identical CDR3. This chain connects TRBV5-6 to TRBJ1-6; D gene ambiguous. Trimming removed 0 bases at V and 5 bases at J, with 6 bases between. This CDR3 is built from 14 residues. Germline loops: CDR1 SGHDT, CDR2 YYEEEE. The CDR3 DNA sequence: TGTGCCAGCAGCTTGGGCAGAAATAATTCACCCCTCCACTTT. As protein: CASSLGRNNSPLHF.

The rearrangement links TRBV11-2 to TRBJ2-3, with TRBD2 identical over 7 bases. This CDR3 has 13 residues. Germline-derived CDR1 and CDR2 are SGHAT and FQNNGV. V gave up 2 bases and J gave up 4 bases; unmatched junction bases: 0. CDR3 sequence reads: CASSLSGADTQYF. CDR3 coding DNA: TGTGCCAGCAGCTTAAGCGGGGCAGATACGCAGTATTTT.

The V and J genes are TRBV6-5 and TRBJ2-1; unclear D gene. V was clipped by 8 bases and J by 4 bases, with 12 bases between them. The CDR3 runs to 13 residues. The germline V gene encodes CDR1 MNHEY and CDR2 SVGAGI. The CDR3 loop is CASSKGRYNEQFF. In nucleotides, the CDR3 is TGTGCCAGCTCGAAAGGCAGATACAATGAGCAGTTCTTC.

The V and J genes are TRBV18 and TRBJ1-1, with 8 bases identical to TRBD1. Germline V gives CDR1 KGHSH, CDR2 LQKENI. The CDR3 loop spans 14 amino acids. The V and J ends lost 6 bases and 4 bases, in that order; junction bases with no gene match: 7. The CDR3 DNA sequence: TGTGCCAGCTCCGAACAGGGGGTAGGCACTGAAGCTTTCTTT. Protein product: CASSEQGVGTEAFF.

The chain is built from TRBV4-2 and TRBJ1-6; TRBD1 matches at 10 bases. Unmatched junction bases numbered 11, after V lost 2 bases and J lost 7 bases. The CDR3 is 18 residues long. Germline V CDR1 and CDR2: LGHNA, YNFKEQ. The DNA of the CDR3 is TGTGCCAGCAGCCAACCACTCCGGGGGACAGGGGAGAATTCACCCCTCCACTTT. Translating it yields CASSQPLRGTGENSPLHF.

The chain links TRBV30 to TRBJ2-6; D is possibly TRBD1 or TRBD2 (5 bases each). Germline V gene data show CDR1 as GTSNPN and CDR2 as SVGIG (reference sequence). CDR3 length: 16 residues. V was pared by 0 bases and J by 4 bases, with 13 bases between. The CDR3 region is CAWSVRGVLGANVLTF. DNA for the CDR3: TGTGCCTGGAGTGTACGAGGGGTTTTGGGGGCCAACGTCCTGACTTTC.

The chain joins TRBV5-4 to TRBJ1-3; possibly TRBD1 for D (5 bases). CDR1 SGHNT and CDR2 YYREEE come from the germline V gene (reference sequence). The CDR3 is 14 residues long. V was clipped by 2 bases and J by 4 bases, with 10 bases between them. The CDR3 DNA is TGTGCCAGCAGCTTCCGGGACGCCGGAAACACCATATATTTT. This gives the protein CASSFRDAGNTIYF.

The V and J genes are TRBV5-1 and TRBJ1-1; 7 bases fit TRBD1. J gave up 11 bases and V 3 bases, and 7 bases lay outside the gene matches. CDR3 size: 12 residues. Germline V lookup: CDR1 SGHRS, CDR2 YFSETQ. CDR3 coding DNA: TGCGCCAGCAGCTCCCGACAGGGCGCGGCTTTCTTT. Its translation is CASSSRQGAAFF.

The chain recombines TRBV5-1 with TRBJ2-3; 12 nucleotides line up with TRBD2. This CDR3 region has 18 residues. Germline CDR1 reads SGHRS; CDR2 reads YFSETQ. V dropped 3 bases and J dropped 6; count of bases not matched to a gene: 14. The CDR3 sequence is CASSSGASGRGALDTQYF. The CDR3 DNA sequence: TGCGCCAGCAGCTCTGGGGCTAGCGGGAGGGGTGCACTTGATACGCAGTATTTT.

CDR3 nucleotides: TGTGCCAGCACTAGGGACAGGACTAGCAATCAGCCCCAGCATTTT. Translating gives CASTRDRTSNQPQHF. This sequence joins TRBV6-6 and TRBJ1-5; the match to TRBD1 covers 8 bases. Germline lookup yields CDR1 MNHNY and CDR2 SVGAGI (reference sequence). This CDR3 comprises 15 residues. With 7 bases clipped from V and 0 bases from J, the junction kept 5 bases outside the gene matches.

CDR3 loop: CASSSSGTGGAFWYF. The CDR3 DNA follows: TGCGCCAGCAGCTCCTCCGGGACAGGGGGCGCGTTTTGGTATTTT. The chain joins TRBV5-1 to TRBJ2-3, with TRBD1 matching over 12 bases. Germline values: CDR1 SGHRS, CDR2 YFSETQ. The V gene end was trimmed by 3 bases and the J gene end by 14 bases; junction bases not matched to a gene: 13. This CDR3 is built from 15 residues.

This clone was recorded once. CDR3: CASSLSGSLNTEAFF. Written as DNA, the CDR3 is TGTGCCAGCAGCTTGTCAGGTTCTTTGAACACTGAAGCTTTCTTT. The chain has TRBV7-9 and TRBJ1-1; D remains unclear. Germline loops: CDR1 SEHNR, CDR2 FQNEAQ (reference sequence). The CDR3 is made up of 15 amino acids. With 3 bases removed from V and 0 bases from J, the gap between germline ends came to 11 bases.

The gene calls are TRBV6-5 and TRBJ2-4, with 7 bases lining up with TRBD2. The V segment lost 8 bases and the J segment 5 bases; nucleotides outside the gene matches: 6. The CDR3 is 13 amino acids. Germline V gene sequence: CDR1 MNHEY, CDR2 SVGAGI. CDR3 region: CASRAAGENIQYF. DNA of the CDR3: TGTGCCAGCCGTGCGGCGGGAGAAAACATTCAGTACTTC.

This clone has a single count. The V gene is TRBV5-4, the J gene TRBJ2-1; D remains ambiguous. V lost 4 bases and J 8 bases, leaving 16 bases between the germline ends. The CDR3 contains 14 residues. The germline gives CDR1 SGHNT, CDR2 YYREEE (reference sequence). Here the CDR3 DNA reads TGTGCCAGCAGCACCAAGGGCCCGGATGATGAGCAGTTCTTC. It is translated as CASSTKGPDDEQFF.

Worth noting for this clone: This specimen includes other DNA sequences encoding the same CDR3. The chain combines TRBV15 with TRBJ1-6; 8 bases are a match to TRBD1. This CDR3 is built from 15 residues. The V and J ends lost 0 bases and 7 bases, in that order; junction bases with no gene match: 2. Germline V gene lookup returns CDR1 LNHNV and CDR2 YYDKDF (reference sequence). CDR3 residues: CATSRDGQGNSPLHF. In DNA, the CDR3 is TGTGCCACCAGCAGAGATGGACAGGGCAATTCACCCCTCCACTTT.

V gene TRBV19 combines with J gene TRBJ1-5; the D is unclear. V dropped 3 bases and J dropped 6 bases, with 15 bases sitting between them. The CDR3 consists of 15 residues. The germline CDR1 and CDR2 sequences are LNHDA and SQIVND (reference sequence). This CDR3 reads CASSMMQEFGQPQHF. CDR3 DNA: TGTGCCAGTAGTATGATGCAGGAGTTCGGTCAGCCCCAGCATTTT.

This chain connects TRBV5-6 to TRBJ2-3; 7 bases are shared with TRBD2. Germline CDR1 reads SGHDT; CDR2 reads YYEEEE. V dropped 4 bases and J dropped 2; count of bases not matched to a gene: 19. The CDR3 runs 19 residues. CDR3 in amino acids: CASSPPLGGSKVYTDTQYF. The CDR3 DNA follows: TGTGCCAGCAGCCCACCCCTGGGCGGGAGTAAGGTCTACACAGATACGCAGTATTTT.

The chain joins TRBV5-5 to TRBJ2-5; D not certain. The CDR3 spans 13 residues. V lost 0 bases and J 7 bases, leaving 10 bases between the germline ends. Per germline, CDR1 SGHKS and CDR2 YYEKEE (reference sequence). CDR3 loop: CASSLEEYGTQYF. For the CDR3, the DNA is TGTGCCAGCAGCTTGGAGGAGTATGGGACCCAGTACTTC. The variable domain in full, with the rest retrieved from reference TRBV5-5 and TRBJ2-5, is DAGVTQSPTHLIKTRGQQVTLRCSPISGHKSVSWYQQVLGQGPQFIFQYYEKEERGRGNFPDRFSARQFPNYSSELNVNALLLGDSALYLCASSLEEYGTQYFGPGTRLLVL.

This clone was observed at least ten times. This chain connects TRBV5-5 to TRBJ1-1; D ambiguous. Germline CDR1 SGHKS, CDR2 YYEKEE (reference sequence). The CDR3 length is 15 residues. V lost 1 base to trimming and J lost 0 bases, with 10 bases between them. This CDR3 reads CASSLRAEVNTEAFF. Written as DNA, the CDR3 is TGTGCCAGCAGCTTGCGGGCGGAGGTGAACACTGAAGCTTTCTTT. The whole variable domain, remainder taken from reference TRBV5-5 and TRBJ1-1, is DAGVTQSPTHLIKTRGQQVTLRCSPISGHKSVSWYQQVLGQGPQFIFQYYEKEERGRGNFPDRFSARQFPNYSSELNVNALLLGDSALYLCASSLRAEVNTEAFFGQGTRLTVV.

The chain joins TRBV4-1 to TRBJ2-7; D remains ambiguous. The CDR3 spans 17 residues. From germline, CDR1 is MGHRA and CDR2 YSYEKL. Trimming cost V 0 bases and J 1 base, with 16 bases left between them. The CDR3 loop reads CASSQEVGLALSYEQYF. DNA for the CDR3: TGCGCCAGCAGCCAAGAAGTTGGGCTGGCACTATCCTACGAGCAGTACTTC.

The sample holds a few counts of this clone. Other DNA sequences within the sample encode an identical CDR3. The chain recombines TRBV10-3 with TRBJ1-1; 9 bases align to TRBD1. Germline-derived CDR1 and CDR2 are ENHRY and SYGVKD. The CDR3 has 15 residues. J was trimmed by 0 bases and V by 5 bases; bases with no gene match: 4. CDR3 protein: CAISRTGDMNTEAFF. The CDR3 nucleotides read TGTGCCATCAGTCGGACAGGGGATATGAACACTGAAGCTTTCTTT.

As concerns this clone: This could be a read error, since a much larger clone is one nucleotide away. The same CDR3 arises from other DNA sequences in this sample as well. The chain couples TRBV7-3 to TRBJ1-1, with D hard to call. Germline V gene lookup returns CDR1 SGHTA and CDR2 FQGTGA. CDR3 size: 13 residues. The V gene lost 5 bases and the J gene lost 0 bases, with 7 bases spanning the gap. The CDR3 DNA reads TGTGCCAGCAGCCTAGAGATGAACACTGAAGCTTTCTTT. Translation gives CASSLEMNTEAFF. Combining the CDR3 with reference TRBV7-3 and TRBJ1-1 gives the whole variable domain GAGVSQTPSNKVTEKGKYVELRCDPISGHTALYWYRQSLGQGPEFLIYFQGTGAADDSGLPNDRFFAVRPEGSVSTLKIQRTERGDSAVYLCASSLEMNTEAFFGQGTRLTVV.

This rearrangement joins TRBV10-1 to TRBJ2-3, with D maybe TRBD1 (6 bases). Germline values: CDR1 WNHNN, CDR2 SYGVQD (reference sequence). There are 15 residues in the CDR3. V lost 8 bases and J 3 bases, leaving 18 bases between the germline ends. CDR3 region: CASGPRGGGTDTQYF. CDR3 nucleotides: TGCGCCAGCGGCCCGAGAGGGGGTGGTACAGATACGCAGTATTTT.

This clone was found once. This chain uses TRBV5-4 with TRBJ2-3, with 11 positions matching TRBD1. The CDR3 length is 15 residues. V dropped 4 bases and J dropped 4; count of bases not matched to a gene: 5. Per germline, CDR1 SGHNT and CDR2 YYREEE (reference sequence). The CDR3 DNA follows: TGTGCCAGCAGCGGGGCGGGACAGGGGGCAGATACGCAGTATTTT. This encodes CASSGAGQGADTQYF.

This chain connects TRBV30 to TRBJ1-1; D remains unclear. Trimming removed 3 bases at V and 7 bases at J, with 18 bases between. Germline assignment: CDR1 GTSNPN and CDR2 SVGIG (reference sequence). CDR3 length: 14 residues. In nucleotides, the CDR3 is TGTGCCTGGAGAACGAATGAAGGTTGGGGTGAAGCTTTCTTT. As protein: CAWRTNEGWGEAFF.

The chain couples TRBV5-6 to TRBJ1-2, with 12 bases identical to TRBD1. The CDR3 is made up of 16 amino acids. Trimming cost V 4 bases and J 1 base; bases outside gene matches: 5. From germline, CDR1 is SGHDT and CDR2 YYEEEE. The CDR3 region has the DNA TGTGCCAGCAGCGCGGGACAGGGGGCCCATAACTATGGCTACACCTTC. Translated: CASSAGQGAHNYGYTF.

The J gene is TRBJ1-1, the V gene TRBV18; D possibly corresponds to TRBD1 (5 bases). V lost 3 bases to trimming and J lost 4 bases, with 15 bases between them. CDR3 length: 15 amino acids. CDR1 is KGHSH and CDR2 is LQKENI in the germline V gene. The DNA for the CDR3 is TGTGCCAGCTCACCGGCGGGGGGAGAGCGCACTGAAGCTTTCTTT. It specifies CASSPAGGERTEAFF.

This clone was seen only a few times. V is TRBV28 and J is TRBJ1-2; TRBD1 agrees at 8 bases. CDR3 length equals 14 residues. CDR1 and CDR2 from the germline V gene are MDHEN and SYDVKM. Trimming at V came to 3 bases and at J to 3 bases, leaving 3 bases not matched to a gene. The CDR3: CASSFGQGDYGYTF. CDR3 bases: TGTGCCAGCAGTTTTGGACAGGGCGACTATGGCTACACCTTC.

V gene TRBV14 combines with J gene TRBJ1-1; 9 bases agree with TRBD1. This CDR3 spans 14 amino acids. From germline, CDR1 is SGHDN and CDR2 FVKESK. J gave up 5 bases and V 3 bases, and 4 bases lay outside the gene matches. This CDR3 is CASSHNRGPTEAFF. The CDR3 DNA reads TGTGCCAGCAGCCACAACAGGGGGCCGACTGAAGCTTTCTTT.